A selection of T cell receptor beta chains follows, all from one sample in a study of response to subunit inactivated influenza vaccine. TCRdb re-derived calls from the RT-PCR reads in MiXCR, one entry per CDR3 protein. Of hundreds of thousands of distinct CDR3 sequences listed, approximately 15% are singletons. Material: PBMCs from blood, obtained less than 15 days before vaccination. The receptor set was obtained from a middle-aged man who received an inactivated influenza vaccine. The CDR3 runs from the conserved cysteine through the conserved F or W.

CASSQGVSTYEQYF TRBJ2-7 TRBV3-1
CASSNQDRGSSYEQYF TRBJ2-7 TRBV21-1
CSVPKAGAKWWQFF TRBJ2-1 TRBV20-1
CASTTGSYNEQFF TRBJ2-1 TRBV6-1
CAWSVHRAFF TRBJ1-1 TRBV30
CASSFQGANEQYF TRBJ2-7 TRBV7-9
CASSGQEVPTDTQYF TRBJ2-3 TRBV6-2/TRBV6-3
CASSFTSGNNNEQFF TRBJ2-1 TRBV7-9
CASSPNRGAGETQYF TRBJ2-5 TRBV7-9
CACEAGGSNQPQHF TRBJ1-5 TRBV7-9
CASSLGTTTDTQYF TRBJ2-3 TRBV12-3/TRBV12-4
CASSLRFSSGNTIYF TRBJ1-3 TRBV7-2
CATSGGLAGSADTQYF TRBJ2-3 TRBV15
CASSPGEGRELFF TRBJ2-2 TRBV3-1
CASSSGPLDTQYF TRBJ2-3 TRBV7-2
CSALLTGEQPQHF TRBJ1-5 TRBV20-1
CASSLERIAKNIQYF TRBJ2-4 TRBV7-8